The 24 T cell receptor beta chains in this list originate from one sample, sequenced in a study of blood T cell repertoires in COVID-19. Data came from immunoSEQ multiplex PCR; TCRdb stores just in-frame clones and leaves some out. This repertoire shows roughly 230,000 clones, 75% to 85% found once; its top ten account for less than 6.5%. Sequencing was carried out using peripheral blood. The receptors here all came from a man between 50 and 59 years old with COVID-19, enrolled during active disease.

Here the CDR3 reads CASSQRTGREYESNQPQHF. Written as DNA, the CDR3 is TGCGCCAGCAGCCAACGGACAGGGCGGGAATATGAGAGCAATCAGCCCCAGCATTTT. The chain joins TRBV4-1 to TRBJ1-5; 8 bases align to TRBD1. V trimming: 2 bases; J trimming: 1 base; junction bases outside the gene matches: 13. Per germline, CDR1 MGHRA and CDR2 YSYEKL. The CDR3 runs to 19 residues.

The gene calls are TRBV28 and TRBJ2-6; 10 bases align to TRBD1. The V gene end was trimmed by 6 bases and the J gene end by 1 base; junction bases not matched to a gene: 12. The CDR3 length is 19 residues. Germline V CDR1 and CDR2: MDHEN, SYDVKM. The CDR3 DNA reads TGTGCCAGCAGCTACCTCCGGGGACAGGGGAAGTCTGGGGCCAACGTCCTGACTTTC. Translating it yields CASSYLRGQGKSGANVLTF.

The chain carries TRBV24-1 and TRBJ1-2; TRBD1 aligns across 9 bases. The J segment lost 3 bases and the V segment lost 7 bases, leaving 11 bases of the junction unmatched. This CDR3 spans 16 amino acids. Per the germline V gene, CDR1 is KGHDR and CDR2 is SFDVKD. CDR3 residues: CATSATTGGGDYGYTF. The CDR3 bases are TGTGCCACCAGCGCGACCACAGGGGGCGGGGACTATGGCTACACCTTC.

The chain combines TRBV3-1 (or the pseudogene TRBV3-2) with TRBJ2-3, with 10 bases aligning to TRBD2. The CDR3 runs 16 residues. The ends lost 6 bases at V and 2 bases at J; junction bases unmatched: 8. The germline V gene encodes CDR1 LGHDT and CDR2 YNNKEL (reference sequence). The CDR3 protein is CASSRSGGPYTDTQYF. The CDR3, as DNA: TGTGCCAGCAGTCGTAGCGGGGGGCCGTACACAGATACGCAGTATTTT.

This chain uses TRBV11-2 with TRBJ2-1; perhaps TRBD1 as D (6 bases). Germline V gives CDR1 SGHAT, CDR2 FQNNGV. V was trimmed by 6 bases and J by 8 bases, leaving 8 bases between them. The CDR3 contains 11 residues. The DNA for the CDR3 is TGTGCCAGCAGACAGGGCCATGAGCAGTTCTTC. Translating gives CASRQGHEQFF.

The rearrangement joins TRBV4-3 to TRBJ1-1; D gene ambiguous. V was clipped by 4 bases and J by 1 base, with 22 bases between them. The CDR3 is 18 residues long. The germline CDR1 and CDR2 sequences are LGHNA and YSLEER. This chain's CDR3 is CASSRALENERRNTEAFF. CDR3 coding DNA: TGCGCCAGCAGCCGGGCCCTGGAAAATGAAAGACGGAACACTGAAGCTTTCTTT.

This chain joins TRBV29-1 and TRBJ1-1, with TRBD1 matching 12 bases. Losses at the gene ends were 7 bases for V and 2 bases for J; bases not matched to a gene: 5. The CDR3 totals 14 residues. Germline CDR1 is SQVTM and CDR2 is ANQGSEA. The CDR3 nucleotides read TGCAGCGCCGCCGGGACAGGGGGCAACACTGAAGCTTTCTTT. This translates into CSAAGTGGNTEAFF.

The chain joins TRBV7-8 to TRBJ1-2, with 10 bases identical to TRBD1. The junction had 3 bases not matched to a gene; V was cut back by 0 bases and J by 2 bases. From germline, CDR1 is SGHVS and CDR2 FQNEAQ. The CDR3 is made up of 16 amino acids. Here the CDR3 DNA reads TGTGCCAGCAGCTTAGCCGGGGACAGGGGAAACTATGGCTACACCTTC. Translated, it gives CASSLAGDRGNYGYTF.

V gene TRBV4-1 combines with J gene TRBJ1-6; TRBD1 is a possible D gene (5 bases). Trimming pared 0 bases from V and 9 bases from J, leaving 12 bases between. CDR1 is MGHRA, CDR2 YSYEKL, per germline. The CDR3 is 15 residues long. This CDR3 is CASSQDGGGTSPLHF. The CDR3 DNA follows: TGCGCCAGCAGCCAAGACGGTGGGGGGACTTCACCCCTCCACTTT.

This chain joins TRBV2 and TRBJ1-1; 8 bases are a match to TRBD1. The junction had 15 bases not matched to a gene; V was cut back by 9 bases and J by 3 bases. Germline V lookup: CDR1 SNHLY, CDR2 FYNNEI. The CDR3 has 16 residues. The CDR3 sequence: CARHKDRALGDTEAFF. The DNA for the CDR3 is TGTGCCAGACATAAGGACAGGGCGTTGGGGGACACTGAAGCTTTCTTT.

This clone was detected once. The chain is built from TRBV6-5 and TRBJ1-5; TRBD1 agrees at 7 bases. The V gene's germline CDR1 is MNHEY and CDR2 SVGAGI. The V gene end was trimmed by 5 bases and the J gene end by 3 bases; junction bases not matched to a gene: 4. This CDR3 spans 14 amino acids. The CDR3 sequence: CASSTDRINQPQHF. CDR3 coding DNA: TGTGCCAGCAGTACGGACAGGATCAATCAGCCCCAGCATTTT.

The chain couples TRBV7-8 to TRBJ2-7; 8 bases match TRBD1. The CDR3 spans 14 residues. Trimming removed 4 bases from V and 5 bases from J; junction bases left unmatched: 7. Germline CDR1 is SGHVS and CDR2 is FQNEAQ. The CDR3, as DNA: TGTGCCAGCAGCTACGGGACAGGTTCGCACGAGCAGTACTTC. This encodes CASSYGTGSHEQYF.

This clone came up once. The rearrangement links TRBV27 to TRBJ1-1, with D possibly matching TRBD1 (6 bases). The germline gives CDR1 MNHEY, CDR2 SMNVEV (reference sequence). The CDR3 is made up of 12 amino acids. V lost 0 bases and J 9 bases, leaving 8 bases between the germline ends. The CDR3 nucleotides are TGTGCCAGCAGTTTATCGGGGGGGCAAGCTTTCTTT. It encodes CASSLSGGQAFF.

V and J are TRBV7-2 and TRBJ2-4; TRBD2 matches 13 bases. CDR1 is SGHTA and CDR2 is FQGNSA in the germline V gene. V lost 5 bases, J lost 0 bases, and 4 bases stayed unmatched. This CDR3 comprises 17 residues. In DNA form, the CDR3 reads TGTGCCAGCAGCGCACTAGCGGGGGGGCTAGCCAAAAACATTCAGTACTTC. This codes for CASSALAGGLAKNIQYF.

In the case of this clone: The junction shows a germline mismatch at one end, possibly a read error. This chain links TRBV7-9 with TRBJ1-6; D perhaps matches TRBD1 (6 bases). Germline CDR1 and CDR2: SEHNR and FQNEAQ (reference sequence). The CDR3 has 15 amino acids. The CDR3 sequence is CASTQDSSSNSPLHF. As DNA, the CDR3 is TGTGCCAGCACCCAGGACAGCTCCTCTAATTCACCCCTCCACTTT.

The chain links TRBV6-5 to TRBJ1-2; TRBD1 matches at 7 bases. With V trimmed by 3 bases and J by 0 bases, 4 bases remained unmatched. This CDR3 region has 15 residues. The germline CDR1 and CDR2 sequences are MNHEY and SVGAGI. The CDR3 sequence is CASSYGQGANYGYTF. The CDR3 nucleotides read TGTGCCAGCAGTTATGGCCAGGGGGCTAACTATGGCTACACCTTC.

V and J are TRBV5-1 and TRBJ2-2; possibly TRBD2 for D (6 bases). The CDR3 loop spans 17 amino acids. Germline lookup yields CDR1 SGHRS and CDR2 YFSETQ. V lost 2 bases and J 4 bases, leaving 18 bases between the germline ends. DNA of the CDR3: TGCGCCAGCAGCTTAGCATCCGGAGGGTCGGGCACCGGGGAGCTGTTTTTT. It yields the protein CASSLASGGSGTGELFF.

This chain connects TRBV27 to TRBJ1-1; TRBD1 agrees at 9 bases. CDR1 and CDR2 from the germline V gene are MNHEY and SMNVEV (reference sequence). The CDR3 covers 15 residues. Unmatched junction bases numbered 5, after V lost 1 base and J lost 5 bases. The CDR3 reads CASSLFDRGGTEAFF. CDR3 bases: TGTGCCAGCAGTTTATTCGACAGGGGGGGGACTGAAGCTTTCTTT.

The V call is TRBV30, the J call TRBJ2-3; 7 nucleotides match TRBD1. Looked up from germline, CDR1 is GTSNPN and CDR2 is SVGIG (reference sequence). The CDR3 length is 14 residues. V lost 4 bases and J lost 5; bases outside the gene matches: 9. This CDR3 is CAWTSRGRIDTQYF. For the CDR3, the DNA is TGTGCCTGGACAAGTAGGGGGCGGATAGATACGCAGTATTTT.

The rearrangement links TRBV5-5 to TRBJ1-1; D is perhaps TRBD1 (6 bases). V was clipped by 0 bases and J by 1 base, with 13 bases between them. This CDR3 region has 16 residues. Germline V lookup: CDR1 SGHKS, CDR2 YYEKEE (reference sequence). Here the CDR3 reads CASSLARGGRNTEAFF. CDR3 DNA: TGTGCCAGCAGCTTGGCGCGGGGGGGGCGGAACACTGAAGCTTTCTTT.

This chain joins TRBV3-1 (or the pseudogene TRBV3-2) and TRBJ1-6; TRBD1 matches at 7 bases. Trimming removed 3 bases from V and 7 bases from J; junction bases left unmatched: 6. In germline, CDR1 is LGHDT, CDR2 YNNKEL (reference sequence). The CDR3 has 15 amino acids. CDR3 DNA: TGTGCCAGCAGCCAGAGACAGGGTTGGAATTCACCCCTCCACTTT. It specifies CASSQRQGWNSPLHF.

The CDR3 region is CASSLELLHLDNEQFF. The CDR3 coding sequence is TGTGCCAGCAGCTTGGAACTCTTACACCTAGACAATGAGCAGTTCTTC. The chain recombines TRBV5-5 with TRBJ2-1; no firm D call. The V and J ends lost 0 bases and 5 bases respectively, with 15 bases between them. The germline gives CDR1 SGHKS, CDR2 YYEKEE (reference sequence). CDR3 length: 16 amino acids.

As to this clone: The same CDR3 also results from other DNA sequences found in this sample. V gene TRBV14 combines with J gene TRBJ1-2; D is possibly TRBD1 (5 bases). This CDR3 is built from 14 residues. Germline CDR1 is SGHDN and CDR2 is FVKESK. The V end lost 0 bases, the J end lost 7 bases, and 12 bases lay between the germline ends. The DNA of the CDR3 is TGTGCCAGCAGCCAAGAATGGGGGGGGTTTGGCTACACCTTC. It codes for CASSQEWGGFGYTF.

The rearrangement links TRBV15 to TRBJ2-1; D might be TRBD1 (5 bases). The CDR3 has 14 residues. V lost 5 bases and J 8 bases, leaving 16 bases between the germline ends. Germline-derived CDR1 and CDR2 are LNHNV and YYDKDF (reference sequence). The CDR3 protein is CATSHGQGRYEQFF. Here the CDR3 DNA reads TGTGCCACCAGCCACGGCCAGGGAAGGTATGAGCAGTTCTTC.